One TCR beta chain is described in this entry. Measured with immunoSEQ multiplex PCR; TCRdb has only the in-frame clones, and not every one. The sample includes approximately 340,000 clones, 90% to 95% of them seen just once. The sample belongs to a study of blood T cell repertoires in COVID-19. Trimming removed 3 bases from V and 0 bases from J; junction bases left unmatched: 1. From germline, CDR1 is SNHLY and CDR2 FYNNEI. This CDR3 has 15 residues. This receptor was obtained from a woman between 40 and 55 years old who had been exposed to COVID-19. The sample consisted of PBMCs or T cells enriched from blood (not recorded which). V is TRBV2 and J is TRBJ1-5; TRBD1 matches 8 bases. The CDR3 loop is CASSEGQDSNQPQHF. CDR3 in DNA: TGTGCCAGCAGTGAGGGACAGGATAGCAATCAGCCCCAGCATTTT.